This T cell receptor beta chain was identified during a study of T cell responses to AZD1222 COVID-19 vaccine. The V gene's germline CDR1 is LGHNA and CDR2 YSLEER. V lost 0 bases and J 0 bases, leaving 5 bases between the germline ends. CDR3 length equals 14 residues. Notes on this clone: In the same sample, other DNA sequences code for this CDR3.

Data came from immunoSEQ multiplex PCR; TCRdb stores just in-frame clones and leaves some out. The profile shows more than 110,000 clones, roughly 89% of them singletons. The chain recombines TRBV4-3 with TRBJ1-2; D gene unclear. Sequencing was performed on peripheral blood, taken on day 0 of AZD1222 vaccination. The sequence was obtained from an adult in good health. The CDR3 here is CASSQDLANYGYTF. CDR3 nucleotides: TGCGCCAGCAGCCAAGATCTAGCTAACTATGGCTACACCTTC.